These 15 T cell receptor beta chains originate from one sample sequenced in a study of radiotherapy plus CTLA-4 blockade in lung cancer. Profiled with immunoSEQ multiplex PCR; TCRdb holds only in-frame clones, not every one. Of around 29,000 clones listed, approximately 78% were seen once; the top ten hold 20% to 25%. Here the sequenced sample was peripheral blood, taken from a patient treated with radiotherapy plus ipilimumab. The receptors derive from a human donor with non-small cell lung cancer that progressed on radiotherapy plus ipilimumab.

The chain has TRBV4-3 and TRBJ1-2; perhaps TRBD1 as D (5 bases). Looked up from germline, CDR1 is LGHNA and CDR2 is YSLEER. V was shortened by 0 bases and J by 7 bases, with 12 bases between the two germline ends. The CDR3 length is 14 residues. CDR3 in amino acids: CASSQDVRASGYTF. CDR3 sequence (DNA): TGCGCCAGCAGCCAAGACGTCAGGGCTAGTGGCTACACCTTC.

The genes are TRBV19 and TRBJ2-7, with 8 bases lining up with TRBD1. The CDR3 covers 13 residues. Unmatched junction bases numbered 6, after V lost 5 bases and J lost 6 bases. Germline-derived CDR1 and CDR2 are LNHDA and SQIVND (reference sequence). CDR3 coding DNA: TGTGCCAGTAGTGTCCAGGGGGCAGTCGAGCAGTACTTC. Its protein is CASSVQGAVEQYF.

This sequence joins TRBV19 and TRBJ2-1, with 11 bases lining up with TRBD2. The CDR3 totals 19 residues. V lost 6 bases and J lost 0; bases outside the gene matches: 13. Germline V gene sequence: CDR1 LNHDA, CDR2 SQIVND (reference sequence). The CDR3 DNA sequence: TGTGCCAGTAGGCCGGGGGCTAGCGGGGGGTCTAGCTCCTACAATGAGCAGTTCTTC. Encoded protein: CASRPGASGGSSSYNEQFF.

The DNA of the CDR3 is TGTGCCAGCAGTGAAAACTACGAGAATACGCAGTATTTT. Protein sequence: CASSENYENTQYF. This sequence joins TRBV6-1 and TRBJ2-3; D is unclear. This CDR3 region has 13 residues. Germline CDR1 is MNHNS and CDR2 is SASEGT. V lost 2 bases and J lost 7, with 10 bases in between.

The chain couples TRBV27 to TRBJ1-1; the match to TRBD1 covers 7 bases. Germline trimming cut 2 bases from V and 4 bases from J; bases unmatched to any gene: 10. This CDR3 contains 16 residues. Per germline, CDR1 MNHEY and CDR2 SMNVEV (reference sequence). The CDR3 DNA follows: TGTGCCAGCAGTTTACCCGGGGACAGTGGGCCCACTGAAGCTTTCTTT. Protein product: CASSLPGDSGPTEAFF.

The chain uses TRBV5-4 and TRBJ2-5; no definite D call. Germline V gene sequence: CDR1 SGHNT, CDR2 YYREEE (reference sequence). V dropped 4 bases and J dropped 1 base, with 8 bases sitting between them. This CDR3 is built from 13 residues. The CDR3 is CASSPASQETQYF. The CDR3 coding sequence is TGTGCCAGCAGCCCCGCTAGCCAAGAGACCCAGTACTTC.

The chain carries TRBV5-4 and TRBJ2-7, with 8 bases aligning to TRBD2. V dropped 6 bases and J dropped 2; count of bases not matched to a gene: 7. Germline values: CDR1 SGHNT, CDR2 YYREEE (reference sequence). The CDR3 runs to 14 residues. The CDR3 here is CASTLRGGPYEQYF. CDR3 DNA: TGTGCCAGCACCTTACGGGGGGGCCCCTACGAGCAGTACTTC.

The chain carries TRBV5-1 and TRBJ2-3; TRBD2 agrees at 12 bases. The length of the CDR3 is 16 residues. Germline V CDR1 and CDR2: SGHRS, YFSETQ. Trimming removed 1 base from V and 4 bases from J; junction bases left unmatched: 4. CDR3 protein: CASSLMASGGADTQYF. The DNA of the CDR3 is TGCGCCAGCAGCTTGATGGCTAGCGGGGGGGCAGATACGCAGTATTTT.

This clone has only a few counts. The gene calls are TRBV6-1 and TRBJ2-1; 9 bases agree with TRBD1. The CDR3 is made up of 13 amino acids. Germline CDR1 is MNHNS and CDR2 is SASEGT. Trimming at V came to 6 bases and at J to 8 bases, leaving 5 bases not matched to a gene. The CDR3 loop reads CASRDRGVDEQFF. The CDR3 DNA is TGTGCCAGCAGGGACAGGGGAGTCGATGAGCAGTTCTTC.

J is TRBJ2-5 and V is TRBV7-9, with D possibly being TRBD2 (6 bases). V was trimmed by 0 bases and J by 5 bases, leaving 13 bases between them. Germline CDR1 and CDR2: SEHNR and FQNEAQ (reference sequence). The CDR3 consists of 15 residues. The CDR3 loop is CASSLALPAGETQYF. DNA for the CDR3: TGTGCCAGCAGCTTAGCTCTGCCGGCGGGGGAGACCCAGTACTTC.

This clone was seen a few times. This sequence joins TRBV5-1 and TRBJ2-1; 10 bases fit TRBD1. V shed 6 bases, J shed 9 bases, and the junction held 9 bases outside the gene matches. CDR3 length: 14 amino acids. Germline-derived CDR1 and CDR2 are SGHRS and YFSETQ. The CDR3 here is CASTIGTGVLEQFF. Here the CDR3 DNA reads TGCGCCAGCACGATCGGGACAGGGGTACTTGAGCAGTTCTTC. The variable domain in full, with the rest retrieved from reference TRBV5-1 and TRBJ2-1, is KAGVTQTPRYLIKTRGQQVTLSCSPISGHRSVSWYQQTPGQGLQFLFEYFSETQRNKGNFPGRFSGRQFSNSRSEMNVSTLELGDSALYLCASTIGTGVLEQFFGPGTRLTVL.

The chain employs TRBV12-2 and TRBJ2-5; the listed D gene, TRBD1, was not tested against the DNA. TRBV12-2 is classified as a pseudogene. The CDR3 covers 16 residues. CDR3 sequence: CASRPRPDRGYETQYF. The DNA of the CDR3 is TGTGCAAGTCGCCCACGCCCCGATAGGGGATACGAGACCCAGTACTTC.

This chain connects TRBV5-4 to TRBJ1-2, with 8 positions matching TRBD1. The ends lost 10 bases at V and 3 bases at J; junction bases unmatched: 8. The CDR3 has 13 residues. Germline-derived CDR1 and CDR2 are SGHNT and YYREEE (reference sequence). The CDR3 here is CAPGHRGDYGYTF. The CDR3 DNA follows: TGTGCCCCCGGGCACAGGGGGGACTATGGCTACACCTTC.

The chain couples TRBV9 to TRBJ2-3, with 11 bases that match TRBD2. Germline CDR1 reads SGDLS; CDR2 reads YYNGEE. Trimming removed 2 bases from V and 2 bases from J; junction bases left unmatched: 1. The CDR3 has 15 residues. The CDR3 sequence is CASSVSGGDTDTQYF. The CDR3 DNA sequence: TGTGCCAGCAGCGTTAGCGGGGGGGACACAGATACGCAGTATTTT.

The genes are TRBV27 and TRBJ2-2, with TRBD2 identical over 8 bases. CDR3 length: 14 amino acids. The junction had 5 bases not matched to a gene; V was cut back by 7 bases and J by 4 bases. Germline lookup yields CDR1 MNHEY and CDR2 SMNVEV (reference sequence). CDR3 sequence (DNA): TGTGCCAGCACCCGGGGGGGGGTCACCGGGGAGCTGTTTTTT. Its translation is CASTRGGVTGELFF.